What follows are 15 T cell receptor beta chains derived from one specimen sequenced in a study of metastatic and nonmetastatic thyroid tumors. Thyroid surgery was preceded by no treatment in any patient. TCRdb re-processed the PCR reads through MiXCR. The sample yields about 4,600 clones, roughly 19% seen once. Source material: adjacent normal tissue. All receptors come from a male donor with papillary thyroid cancer or a benign thyroid nodule (not recorded which). Some clones in this sample may be carry-over from other donors' samples.

This chain links TRBV29-1 with TRBJ1-2; 7 bases line up with TRBD1. There are 15 residues in the CDR3. In germline, CDR1 is SQVTM, CDR2 ANQGSEA. The J segment lost 4 bases and the V segment lost 6 bases, leaving 14 bases of the junction unmatched. The CDR3, as DNA: TGCAGCGTCCCTAGACTGGACAGGTTGGGCTATGGCTACACCTTC. This gives the protein CSVPRLDRLGYGYTF.

This clone was seen only a few times. The chain links TRBV6-1 to TRBJ2-7, with D perhaps matching TRBD1 (6 bases). The CDR3 runs 16 residues. The V gene lost 2 bases and the J gene lost 0 bases, with 14 bases spanning the gap. Germline CDR1 and CDR2: MNHNS and SASEGT. For the CDR3, the DNA is TGTGCCAGCAGTGAACAGGAACAGGGCTACTCCTACGAGCAGTACTTC. It specifies CASSEQEQGYSYEQYF.

The chain joins TRBV20-1 to TRBJ1-1; TRBD1 is a possible D gene (6 bases). Germline V CDR1 and CDR2: DFQATT, SNEGSKA (reference sequence). The CDR3 totals 13 residues. Trimming pared 2 bases from V and 11 bases from J, leaving 18 bases between. The CDR3 sequence is CSARTLRDMVAFF. DNA for the CDR3: TGCAGTGCTAGAACGCTCCGGGACATGGTCGCTTTCTTT.

This chain uses TRBV10-3 with TRBJ2-3; D gene unclear. V was clipped by 3 bases and J by 4 bases, with 11 bases between them. Looked up from germline, CDR1 is ENHRY and CDR2 is SYGVKD. The CDR3 sequence is 14 residues long. CDR3 DNA: TGTGCCATCAGTGAATACTTGACCTCAGATACGCAGTATTTT. This translates into CAISEYLTSDTQYF.

The V call is TRBV5-1, the J call TRBJ2-7; a possible D gene is TRBD2 (5 bases). Germline lookup yields CDR1 SGHRS and CDR2 YFSETQ. Trimming cost V 0 bases and J 0 bases, with 10 bases left between them. The CDR3 length is 15 residues. CDR3 amino acids: CASSLGAAISYEQYF. CDR3 nucleotide sequence: TGCGCCAGCAGCTTGGGAGCGGCTATCTCCTACGAGCAGTACTTC.

In its sample, this clone ranks as medium-sized (0.01 to 0.1%). This chain joins TRBV20-1 and TRBJ2-3, with 12 bases matching TRBD2. CDR1 is DFQATT, CDR2 SNEGSKA, per germline (reference sequence). There are 15 residues in the CDR3. V was pared by 0 bases and J by 7 bases, with 5 bases of the junction left unmatched. The chain's CDR3 is CSARDLAGGQNTQYF. Written as DNA, the CDR3 is TGCAGTGCTAGAGACCTAGCGGGGGGGCAAAATACGCAGTATTTT.

J is TRBJ2-2 and V is TRBV7-6, with D possibly matching TRBD2 (5 bases). This CDR3 has 15 amino acids. CDR1 is SGHVS, CDR2 FNYEAQ, per germline. Trimming took 4 bases from V and 3 from J, leaving 12 bases between them. The CDR3 region has the DNA TGTGCCAGCAGCTCCTTAGCGCGAGACACCGGGGAGCTGTTTTTT. Its protein is CASSSLARDTGELFF.

This clone is labeled as medium-sized. V is TRBV10-3 and J is TRBJ2-3, with D unresolved. CDR3 size: 13 residues. V was pared by 2 bases and J by 5 bases, with 8 bases between. Germline lookup yields CDR1 ENHRY and CDR2 SYGVKD. This chain's CDR3 is CAISERARDTQYF. The CDR3 bases are TGTGCCATCAGTGAGCGGGCAAGAGATACGCAGTATTTT.

The chain employs TRBV30 and TRBJ1-5, with 7 bases identical to TRBD1. The CDR3 has 14 residues. J was trimmed by 3 bases and V by 3 bases; bases with no gene match: 5. From germline, CDR1 is GTSNPN and CDR2 SVGIG (reference sequence). The CDR3 DNA follows: TGTGCCTGGAGCCAGGGACAGTTCAATCAGCCCCAGCATTTT. Translated, it gives CAWSQGQFNQPQHF.

The V gene is TRBV30, the J gene TRBJ2-1; the match to TRBD2 covers 15 bases. Germline V CDR1 and CDR2: GTSNPN, SVGIG (reference sequence). Trimming removed 5 bases from V and 8 bases from J; junction bases left unmatched: 4. The CDR3 consists of 14 residues. The CDR3 here is CAWGLAGGPDEQFF. DNA of the CDR3: TGTGCCTGGGGACTAGCGGGGGGGCCCGATGAGCAGTTCTTC.

Only a few counts were recorded for this clone. The chain links TRBV6-1 to TRBJ2-3; 7 nucleotides align to TRBD1. Germline trimming cut 5 bases from V and 2 bases from J; bases unmatched to any gene: 7. CDR3 length: 15 amino acids. CDR1 MNHNS and CDR2 SASEGT come from the germline V gene. CDR3 bases: TGTGCCAGCAGTACACCGGGACAGATCACAGATACGCAGTATTTT. Translating gives CASSTPGQITDTQYF.

This clone qualifies as medium-sized. The chain is built from TRBV10-1 and TRBJ1-2; no reliable D call. The V end was cut by 9 bases, the J end by 4 bases, with 12 bases between. Per germline, CDR1 WNHNN and CDR2 SYGVQD (reference sequence). This CDR3 contains 12 residues. The CDR3 sequence: CARAPTFYGYTF. CDR3 nucleotides: TGCGCCAGAGCCCCGACCTTCTATGGCTACACCTTC.

This clone is categorized as medium-sized. J is TRBJ1-1 and V is TRBV6-1, with D possibly matching TRBD1 (5 bases). Trimming shortened V by 5 bases and J by 4 bases, and 14 bases separated the two germline ends. The CDR3 sequence is 14 residues long. Germline CDR1 MNHNS, CDR2 SASEGT. The CDR3 DNA sequence: TGTGCCAGCAGTTTTATGGGGCCAGGCACTGAAGCTTTCTTT. Amino acid sequence: CASSFMGPGTEAFF.

This clone was seen a handful of times. The rearrangement joins TRBV27 to TRBJ2-3, with 7 bases lining up with TRBD2. V was clipped by 5 bases and J by 1 base; unmatched bases: 6. Looked up from germline, CDR1 is MNHEY and CDR2 is SMNVEV (reference sequence). This CDR3 region has 15 residues. CDR3: CASSPGLAGTDTQYF. The CDR3 DNA reads as TGTGCCAGCAGTCCAGGGCTAGCGGGCACAGATACGCAGTATTTT.

J is TRBJ1-1 and V is TRBV6-1, with D unclear. Germline CDR1 MNHNS, CDR2 SASEGT. The CDR3 is made up of 13 amino acids. Trimming pared 8 bases from V and 5 bases from J, leaving 15 bases between. The CDR3 coding sequence is TGTGCCAGCCGCTCGTCGGGCGGTACTGAAGCTTTCTTT. Its protein is CASRSSGGTEAFF.